This passage covers 9 T cell receptor beta chains from one sample sequenced in a study of vaccination and CD4 T cells after COVID-19. Sequencing of the DNA from cultured CD4+ T cells was carried out with the Oncomine TCR Beta short-read assay. TCRdb re-analysed the PCR reads in MiXCR, keeping a single row per CDR3 protein. This table has around 16,000 distinct CDR3 sequences, 52% appearing once. The sample's treatment: roughly 10-day PBMC culture with coronavirus spike peptide pools or control peptides (ViraFEST assay). These receptors' antigens are unknown. Sequences were derived from CD4+ T cells from blood, cultured in vitro, sampled before SARS-CoV-2 vaccination. The receptor set was obtained from a human donor who had recovered from COVID-19.

The V and J genes are TRBV27 and TRBJ1-5; 10 nucleotides agree with TRBD1. This CDR3 region has 16 residues. Germline CDR1 reads MNHEY; CDR2 reads SMNVEV (reference sequence). With 3 bases clipped from V and 5 bases from J, the junction kept 7 bases outside the gene matches. Here the CDR3 DNA reads TGTGCCAGCAGTTTGTCCGGGACAGGGGTGCATCAGCCCCAGCATTTT. Its protein is CASSLSGTGVHQPQHF.

This clonotype was observed a few times. This chain connects TRBV20-1 to TRBJ1-1; D is undetermined. V was clipped by 4 bases and J by 1 base, with 10 bases between them. This CDR3 spans 13 amino acids. Germline values: CDR1 DFQATT, CDR2 SNEGSKA (reference sequence). Here the CDR3 reads CSAIYRGNTEAFF. Here the CDR3 DNA reads TGCAGTGCTATTTACCGGGGGAACACTGAAGCTTTCTTT.

The table lists this clonotype with a few counts. The rearrangement joins TRBV20-1 to TRBJ2-3; the match to TRBD2 covers 9 bases. The ends lost 5 bases at V and 4 bases at J; junction bases unmatched: 7. Germline V gene data show CDR1 as DFQATT and CDR2 as SNEGSKA (reference sequence). The CDR3 is 14 residues long. The CDR3 nucleotides are TGCAGTGCTGATCGGCGGGAGGGCGCAGATACGCAGTATTTT. It specifies CSADRREGADTQYF.

This clonotype was detected a few times. The chain links TRBV7-9 to TRBJ1-6, with TRBD1 as a possible D gene (6 bases). V lost 5 bases to trimming and J lost 6 bases, with 17 bases between them. CDR1 SEHNR and CDR2 FQNEAQ come from the germline V gene (reference sequence). CDR3 size: 16 residues. The CDR3 sequence is CASSDFGAGVNSPLHF. The DNA for the CDR3 is TGTGCCAGCAGCGACTTTGGGGCAGGGGTTAATTCACCCCTCCACTTT.

This clonotype was found a few times. This chain joins TRBV20-1 and TRBJ2-7; 7 positions match TRBD2. The J segment lost 4 bases and the V segment lost 2 bases, leaving 8 bases of the junction unmatched. Germline assignment: CDR1 DFQATT and CDR2 SNEGSKA (reference sequence). The CDR3 runs to 14 residues. Here the CDR3 DNA reads TGCAGTGCTAGACGAGCGGGAATAACATACGAGCAGTACTTC. Translation: CSARRAGITYEQYF.

The J gene is TRBJ2-1, the V gene TRBV20-1; D is uncertain. Germline V CDR1 and CDR2: DFQATT, SNEGSKA (reference sequence). V shed 5 bases and J shed 0 bases, with 17 bases lying between them. The CDR3 totals 16 residues. The DNA for the CDR3 is TGCAGTGCTTTACCCCTCCAATCTAGCTCCTACAATGAGCAGTTCTTC. Amino acids: CSALPLQSSSYNEQFF.

The chain couples TRBV19 to TRBJ1-5; D not resolved. V dropped 4 bases and J dropped 0 bases, with 16 bases sitting between them. Germline loops: CDR1 LNHDA, CDR2 SQIVND (reference sequence). The CDR3 length is 17 residues. The CDR3 nucleotides are TGTGCCAGTAGTACCCTGCCAGCAAGTTATAGCAATCAGCCCCAGCATTTT. This sequence encodes CASSTLPASYSNQPQHF.

This chain joins TRBV7-2 and TRBJ1-2, with D maybe TRBD1 (6 bases). This CDR3 has 16 amino acids. V lost 3 bases, J lost 0 bases, and 14 bases lay in between. CDR1 SGHTA and CDR2 FQGNSA come from the germline V gene. For the CDR3, the DNA is TGTGCCAGCAGCTTTTTCACAGGGAAGGCTAACTATGGCTACACCTTC. Its translation: CASSFFTGKANYGYTF.

This clonotype showed up just a few times. This rearrangement joins TRBV6-1 to TRBJ1-2; perhaps TRBD1 as D (5 bases). V lost 2 bases to trimming and J lost 6 bases, with 16 bases between them. The germline V gene encodes CDR1 MNHNS and CDR2 SASEGT. CDR3 length: 15 amino acids. CDR3 in DNA: TGTGCCAGCAGTGAAAGGGGAAGCAGGTTTCATGGCTACACCTTC. Translated, it gives CASSERGSRFHGYTF.